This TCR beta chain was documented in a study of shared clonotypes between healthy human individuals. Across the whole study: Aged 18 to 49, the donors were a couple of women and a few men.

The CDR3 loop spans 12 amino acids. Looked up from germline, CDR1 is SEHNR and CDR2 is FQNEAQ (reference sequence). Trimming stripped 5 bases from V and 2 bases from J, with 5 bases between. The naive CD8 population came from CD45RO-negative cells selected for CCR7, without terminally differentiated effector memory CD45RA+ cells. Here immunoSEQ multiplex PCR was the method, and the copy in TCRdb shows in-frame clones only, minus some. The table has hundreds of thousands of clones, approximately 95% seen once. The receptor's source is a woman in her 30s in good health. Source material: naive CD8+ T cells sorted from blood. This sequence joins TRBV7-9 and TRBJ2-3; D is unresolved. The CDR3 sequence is CASSPDTDTQYF. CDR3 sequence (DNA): TGTGCCAGCAGCCCGGACACAGATACGCAGTATTTT.